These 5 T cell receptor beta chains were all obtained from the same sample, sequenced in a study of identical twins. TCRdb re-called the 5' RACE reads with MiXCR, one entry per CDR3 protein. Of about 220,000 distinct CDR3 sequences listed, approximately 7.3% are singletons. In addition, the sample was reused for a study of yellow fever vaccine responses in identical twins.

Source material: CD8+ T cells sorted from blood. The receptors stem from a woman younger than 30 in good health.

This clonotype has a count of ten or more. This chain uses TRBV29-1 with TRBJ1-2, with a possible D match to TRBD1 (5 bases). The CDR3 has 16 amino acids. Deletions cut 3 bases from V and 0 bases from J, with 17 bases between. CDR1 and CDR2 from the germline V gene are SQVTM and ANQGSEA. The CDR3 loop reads CSVDDGGLPANYGYTF. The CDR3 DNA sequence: TGCAGCGTTGACGATGGGGGGTTGCCAGCTAACTATGGCTACACCTTC.

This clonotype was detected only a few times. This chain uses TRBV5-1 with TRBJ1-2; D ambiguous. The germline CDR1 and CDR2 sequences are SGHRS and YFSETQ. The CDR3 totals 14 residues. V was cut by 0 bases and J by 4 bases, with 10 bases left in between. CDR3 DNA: TGCGCCAGCAGCTTGGAGGACGGATTCTATGGCTACACCTTC. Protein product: CASSLEDGFYGYTF.

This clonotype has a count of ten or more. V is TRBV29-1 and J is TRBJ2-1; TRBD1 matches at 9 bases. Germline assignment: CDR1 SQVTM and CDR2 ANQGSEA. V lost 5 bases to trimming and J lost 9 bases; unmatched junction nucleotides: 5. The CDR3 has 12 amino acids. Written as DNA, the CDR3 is TGCAGCGTTCCACAGGGGGCGGTTGAGCAGTTCTTC. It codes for CSVPQGAVEQFF.

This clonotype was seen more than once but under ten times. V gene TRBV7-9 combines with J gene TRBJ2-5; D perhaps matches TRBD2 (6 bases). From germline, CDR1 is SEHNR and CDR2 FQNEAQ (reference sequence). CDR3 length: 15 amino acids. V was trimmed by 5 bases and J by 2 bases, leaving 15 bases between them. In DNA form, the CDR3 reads TGTGCCAGCAGCCCGTCGAGCGGGTCACAAGAGACCCAGTACTTC. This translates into CASSPSSGSQETQYF.

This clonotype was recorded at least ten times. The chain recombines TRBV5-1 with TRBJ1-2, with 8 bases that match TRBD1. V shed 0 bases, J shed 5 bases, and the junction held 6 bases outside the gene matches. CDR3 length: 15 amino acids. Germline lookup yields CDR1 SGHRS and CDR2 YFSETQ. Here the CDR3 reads CASSLDGQGLYGYTF. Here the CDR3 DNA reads TGCGCCAGCAGCTTGGATGGACAGGGTCTTTATGGCTACACCTTC.